These 15 T cell receptor beta chains share one sample of origin, sequenced in a study of regulatory T cells in long-lasting Graves disease. Time point given: newly diagnosed GD, antithyroid drugs for less than 3 months. Researchers made the TCR library from RNA that was extracted from PBMCs. Sequencing libraries for TCR beta were prepared with iRepertoire HTBI primers and Arm-PCR of CDR3 regions. TCRdb reprocessed the multiplex PCR reads with MiXCR, giving one entry per CDR3 protein. The table records about 520,000 distinct CDR3 sequences, about 12% of them present only once. These data are also associated with another study on T cells in Graves' hyperthyroidism and ophthalmopathy.

The specimen comprised peripheral blood mononuclear cells (PBMCs), sampled at new diagnosis, from a patient treated with antithyroid drugs. These receptors were obtained from a woman aged 25-40 years with Graves disease.

This clonotype was counted at least ten times. V is TRBV2 and J is TRBJ1-5, with D perhaps TRBD1 (6 bases). The CDR3 length is 17 residues. Trimming cost V 4 bases and J 3 bases, with 19 bases left between them. Germline assignment: CDR1 SNHLY and CDR2 FYNNEI. The CDR3 coding sequence is TGTGCCAGCAGTGCGGGGGGCAGTTTTGGGTTCAATCAGCCCCAGCATTTT. This translates into CASSAGGSFGFNQPQHF.

The chain combines TRBV20-1 with TRBJ2-5; D tentatively reads TRBD1 or TRBD2 (5 bases each). V lost 5 bases to trimming and J lost 5 bases, with 9 bases between them. Per germline, CDR1 DFQATT and CDR2 SNEGSKA (reference sequence). CDR3 length: 11 amino acids. The CDR3 spells CSALWGETQYF. The CDR3 DNA is TGCAGTGCTCTCTGGGGGGAGACCCAGTACTTC.

The V and J genes are TRBV15 and TRBJ2-5; TRBD2 agrees at 8 bases. CDR1 LNHNV and CDR2 YYDKDF come from the germline V gene (reference sequence). The CDR3 contains 13 residues. V was clipped by 3 bases and J by 5 bases; unmatched bases: 2. The CDR3 protein is CATSSIAGETQYF. DNA of the CDR3: TGTGCCACCAGCAGTATAGCGGGGGAGACCCAGTACTTC.

This clonotype came up many times. The CDR3 here is CASSSGLAGAHEQYF. The CDR3, as DNA: TGTGCCAGCAGTTCAGGACTAGCGGGAGCTCACGAGCAGTACTTC. This chain joins TRBV27 and TRBJ2-7, with TRBD2 identical over 13 bases. The trim removed 4 bases at V and 5 bases at J, leaving 5 bases unmatched. Per the germline V gene, CDR1 is MNHEY and CDR2 is SMNVEV (reference sequence). The CDR3 runs to 15 residues.

This clonotype showed up many times. The V and J genes are TRBV20-1 and TRBJ1-1; possibly TRBD1 for D (5 bases). The CDR3 spans 13 residues. Trimming stripped 6 bases from V and 4 bases from J, with 15 bases between. Germline V gene sequence: CDR1 DFQATT, CDR2 SNEGSKA (reference sequence). In DNA, the CDR3 is TGCAGTGCAAACCAGGGCGTAGGCACTGAAGCTTTCTTT. This sequence encodes CSANQGVGTEAFF.

The table lists this clonotype with many counts. The J gene is TRBJ1-1, the V gene TRBV10-3; D may be TRBD1 (5 bases). The CDR3 extends over 13 amino acids. The V gene lost 5 bases and the J gene lost 1 base, with 8 bases spanning the gap. The germline V gene encodes CDR1 ENHRY and CDR2 SYGVKD. CDR3 nucleotides: TGTGCCATCAGTCCCGGGACGAACACTGAAGCTTTCTTT. Encoded protein: CAISPGTNTEAFF.

This clonotype was counted a few times. The chain uses TRBV18 and TRBJ1-2; 8 bases fit TRBD1. V shed 5 bases and J 5 bases; nucleotides not matched to a gene: 10. The CDR3 is 15 residues long. Germline V CDR1 and CDR2: KGHSH, LQKENI. The CDR3 protein is CASSSIRDRPYGYTF. The CDR3 DNA follows: TGTGCCAGCTCATCAATCCGGGACAGGCCGTATGGCTACACCTTC.

In this sample, this clonotype turned up many times. The rearrangement uses TRBV7-9 and TRBJ2-2; D is unresolved. The CDR3 contains 14 residues. The V gene lost 1 base and the J gene lost 2 bases, with 5 bases spanning the gap. Germline lookup yields CDR1 SEHNR and CDR2 FQNEAQ (reference sequence). The CDR3 DNA is TGTGCCAGCAGCTTAGTATCTAACACCGGGGAGCTGTTTTTT. It yields the protein CASSLVSNTGELFF.

The DNA for the CDR3 is TGTGCCAGCAGTCACCTACCGGGACAGGGATGGACTGAAGCTTTCTTT. Protein product: CASSHLPGQGWTEAFF. This rearrangement joins TRBV6-1 to TRBJ1-1; 9 bases agree with TRBD1. From germline, CDR1 is MNHNS and CDR2 SASEGT. The V gene end was trimmed by 5 bases and the J gene end by 5 bases; junction bases not matched to a gene: 12. The CDR3 extends over 16 amino acids.

This clonotype was recorded at least ten times. The rearrangement uses TRBV29-1 and TRBJ2-2; 8 nucleotides match TRBD1. Germline trimming cut 7 bases from V and 2 bases from J; bases unmatched to any gene: 6. Germline-derived CDR1 and CDR2 are SQVTM and ANQGSEA. The CDR3 has 14 residues. The CDR3 loop is CSATDRVNTGELFF. DNA for the CDR3: TGCAGCGCTACGGACAGGGTTAACACCGGGGAGCTGTTTTTT.

Comments on this clonotype: This may come from a read error, since a much larger clone is one base off. The V gene is TRBV2, the J gene TRBJ2-7; D may be TRBD1 or TRBD2 (6 bases each). V was pared by 2 bases and J by 8 bases, with 19 bases between. The CDR3 runs 15 residues. Germline V gene lookup returns CDR1 SNHLY and CDR2 FYNNEI. The CDR3 loop is CASSERRRDRGKQYF. Written as DNA, the CDR3 is TGTGCCAGCAGTGAAAGACGGAGGGATAGGGGGAAGCAGTACTTC.

Concerning this clonotype: Given a much more abundant clone one base away, this may be a read error. The conserved phenylalanine or tryptophan normally closing the CDR3 is absent here, so this likely arose from a read error. The rearrangement links TRBV2 to TRBJ2-6; possibly TRBD1 or TRBD2 for D (6 bases each). Trimming shortened V by 6 bases and J by 0 bases, and 15 bases separated the two germline ends. This CDR3 spans 17 amino acids. Per the germline V gene, CDR1 is SNHLY and CDR2 is FYNNEI. The CDR3 DNA follows: TGTGCCAGCAGCTCGGAGGGGGTTACCTCTGGGGCCAACGTCCTGACTTCC. Translated, it gives CASSSEGVTSGANVLTS.

This clonotype was seen ten or more times. The chain couples TRBV2 to TRBJ1-4; TRBD1 might be the D (5 bases). Trimming cost V 6 bases and J 7 bases, with 15 bases left between them. CDR3 size: 14 residues. Germline-derived CDR1 and CDR2 are SNHLY and FYNNEI. CDR3 residues: CASRIGEEGEKLFF. In DNA, the CDR3 is TGTGCCAGCAGGATAGGGGAGGAAGGTGAAAAACTGTTTTTT.

This clonotype showed up just a few times. The DNA for the CDR3 is TGTGCCATCAGTGTACTAGGGGGTAAAGAGACCCAGTACTTC. Its translation: CAISVLGGKETQYF. V usage is TRBV10-3 and J usage is TRBJ2-5, with D tentatively TRBD1 (6 bases). CDR1 and CDR2 from the germline V gene are ENHRY and SYGVKD. V shed 4 bases and J shed 3 bases, with 12 bases lying between them. This CDR3 region has 14 residues.

This clonotype was seen ten or more times. The chain is built from TRBV9 and TRBJ2-7; D gene ambiguous. This CDR3 comprises 13 residues. Germline V lookup: CDR1 SGDLS, CDR2 YYNGEE. V was pared by 4 bases and J by 6 bases, with 14 bases between. The CDR3 here is CASSPSVGSEQYF. Here the CDR3 DNA reads TGTGCCAGCAGCCCATCGGTGGGAAGCGAGCAGTACTTC.